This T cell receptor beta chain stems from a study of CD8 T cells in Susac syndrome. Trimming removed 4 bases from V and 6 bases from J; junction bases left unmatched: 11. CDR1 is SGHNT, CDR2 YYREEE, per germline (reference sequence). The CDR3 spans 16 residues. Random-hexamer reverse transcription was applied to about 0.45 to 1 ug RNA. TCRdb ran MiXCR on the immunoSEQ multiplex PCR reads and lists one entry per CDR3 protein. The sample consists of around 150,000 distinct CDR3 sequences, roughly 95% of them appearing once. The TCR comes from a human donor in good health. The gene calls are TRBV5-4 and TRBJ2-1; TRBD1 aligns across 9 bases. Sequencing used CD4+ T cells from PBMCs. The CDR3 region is CASSPPPTGGGNEQFF. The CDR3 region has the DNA TGTGCCAGCAGCCCTCCGCCGACAGGGGGAGGCAATGAGCAGTTCTTC.